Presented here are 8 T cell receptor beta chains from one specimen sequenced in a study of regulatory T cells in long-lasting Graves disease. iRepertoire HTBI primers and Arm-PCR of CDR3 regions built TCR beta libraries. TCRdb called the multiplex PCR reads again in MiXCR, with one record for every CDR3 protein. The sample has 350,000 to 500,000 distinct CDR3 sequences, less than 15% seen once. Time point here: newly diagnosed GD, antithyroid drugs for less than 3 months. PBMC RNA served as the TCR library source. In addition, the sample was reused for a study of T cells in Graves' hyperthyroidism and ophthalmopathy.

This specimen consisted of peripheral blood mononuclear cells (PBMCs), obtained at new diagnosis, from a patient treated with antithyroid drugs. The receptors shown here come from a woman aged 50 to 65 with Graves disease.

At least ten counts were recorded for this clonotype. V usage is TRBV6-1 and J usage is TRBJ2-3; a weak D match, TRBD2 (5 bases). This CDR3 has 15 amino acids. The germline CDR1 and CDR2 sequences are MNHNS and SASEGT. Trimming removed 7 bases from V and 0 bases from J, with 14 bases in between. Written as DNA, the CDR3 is TGTGCCAGCACCCCAGCCGGGGAAAGCACAGATACGCAGTATTTT. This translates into CASTPAGESTDTQYF.

The CDR3 sequence: CASSYQSARRGAADIQYF. CDR3 DNA sequence: TGTGCCAGCAGTTACCAATCCGCCCGACGAGGGGCCGCTGACATTCAGTACTTC. The chain carries TRBV28 and TRBJ2-4, with D possibly called TRBD1 or TRBD2 (5 bases each). The germline V gene has CDR1 MDHEN and CDR2 SYDVKM. Trimming removed 4 bases from V and 8 bases from J, with 27 bases in between. The CDR3 spans 18 residues.

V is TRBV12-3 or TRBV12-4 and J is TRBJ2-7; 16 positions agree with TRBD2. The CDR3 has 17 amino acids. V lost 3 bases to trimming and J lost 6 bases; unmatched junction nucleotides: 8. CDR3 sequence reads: CASSLGLAGGPRGEQYF. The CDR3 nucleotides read TGTGCCAGCAGTTTGGGACTAGCGGGAGGGCCGAGGGGCGAGCAGTACTTC.

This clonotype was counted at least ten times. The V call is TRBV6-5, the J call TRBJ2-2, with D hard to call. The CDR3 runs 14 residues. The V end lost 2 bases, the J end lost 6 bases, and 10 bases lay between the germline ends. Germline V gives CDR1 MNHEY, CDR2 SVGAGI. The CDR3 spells CASSYDGWSGELFF. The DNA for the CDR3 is TGTGCCAGCAGTTACGACGGGTGGTCCGGGGAGCTGTTTTTT.

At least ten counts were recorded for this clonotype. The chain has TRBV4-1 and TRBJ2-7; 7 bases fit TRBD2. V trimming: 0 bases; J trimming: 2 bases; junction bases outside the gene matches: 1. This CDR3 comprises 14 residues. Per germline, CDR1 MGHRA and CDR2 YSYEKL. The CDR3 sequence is CASSQELAAYEQYF. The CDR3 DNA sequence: TGCGCCAGCAGCCAAGAGCTAGCGGCCTACGAGCAGTACTTC.

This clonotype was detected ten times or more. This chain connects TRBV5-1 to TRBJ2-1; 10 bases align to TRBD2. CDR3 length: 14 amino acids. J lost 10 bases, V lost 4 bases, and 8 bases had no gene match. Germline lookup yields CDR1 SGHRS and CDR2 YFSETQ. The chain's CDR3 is CASSPGLAAGEQFF. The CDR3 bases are TGCGCCAGCAGCCCAGGACTAGCGGCAGGCGAGCAGTTCTTC.

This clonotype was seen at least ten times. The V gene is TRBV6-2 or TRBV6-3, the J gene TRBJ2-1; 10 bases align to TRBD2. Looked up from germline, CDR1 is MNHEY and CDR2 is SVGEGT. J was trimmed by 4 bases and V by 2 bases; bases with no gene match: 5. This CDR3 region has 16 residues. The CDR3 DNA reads TGTGCCAGCAGTTACAATCCTAGCGGGAGTTACAATGAGCAGTTCTTC. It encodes CASSYNPSGSYNEQFF.

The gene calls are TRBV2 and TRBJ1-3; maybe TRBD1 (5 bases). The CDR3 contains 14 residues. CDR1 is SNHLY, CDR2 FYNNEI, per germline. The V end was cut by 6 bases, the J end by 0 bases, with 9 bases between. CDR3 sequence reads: CASRLQDSGNTIYF. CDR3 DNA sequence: TGTGCCAGCAGATTACAGGACTCTGGAAACACCATATATTTT.